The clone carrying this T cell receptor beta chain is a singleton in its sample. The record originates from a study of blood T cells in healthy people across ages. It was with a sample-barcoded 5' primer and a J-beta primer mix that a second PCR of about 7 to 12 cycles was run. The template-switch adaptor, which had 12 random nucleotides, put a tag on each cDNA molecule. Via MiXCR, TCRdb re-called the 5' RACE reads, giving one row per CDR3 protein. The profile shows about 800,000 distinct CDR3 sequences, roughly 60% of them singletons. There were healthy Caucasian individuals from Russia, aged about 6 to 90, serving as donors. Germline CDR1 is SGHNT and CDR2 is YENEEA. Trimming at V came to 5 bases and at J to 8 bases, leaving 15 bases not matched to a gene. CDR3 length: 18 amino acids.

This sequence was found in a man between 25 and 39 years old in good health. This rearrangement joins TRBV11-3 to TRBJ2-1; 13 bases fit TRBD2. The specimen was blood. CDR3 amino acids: CASSLGTSGVSISDEQFF. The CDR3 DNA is TGTGCCAGCAGCCTCGGGACTAGCGGGGTTAGTATTAGCGATGAGCAGTTCTTC.